This T cell receptor (beta chain) came from a study of shared clonotypes between healthy human individuals. Study outcomes and limitations: Donors were few, which limited the genetic and exposure-history diversity represented.

Only in-frame clones appear in the TCRdb table, and some are missing; sequencing was by immunoSEQ multiplex PCR. The sample yields hundreds of thousands of clones, 76% seen once. This clone occurred a few times. Its matching antigen is unknown. CDR1 and CDR2 from the germline V gene are ENHRY and SYGVKD. CDR3 length: 11 amino acids. The ends were cut back, 7 bases at V and 3 bases at J, with 7 bases in the middle. This chain joins TRBV10-3 and TRBJ2-7, with a weak D call TRBD1 (6 bases). Sequences were obtained from PBMCs. The receptor was isolated from a woman aged 35 to 49 in good health. Some clones in this sample may be carry-over from other donors' samples. The CDR3 DNA reads TGTGCCATCAAAGGGGGCTACGAGCAGTACTTC. This sequence encodes CAIKGGYEQYF.